The 23 T cell receptor beta chains presented below share a single source sample, sequenced in a study of T cell clonality in common variable immunodeficiency. This table comes from immunoSEQ multiplex PCR, and its TCRdb copy is limited to in-frame clones, with some not included. This sample comprises roughly 58,000 clones, none seen once only. Source material: peripheral blood mononuclear cells. These receptors all stem from a person aged 18 to 69 in good health.

The sample holds many counts of this clone. The CDR3 end is not reached by the read, which stops 3 residues before it; the germline J gene fills it in. The chain employs TRBV20-1 and TRBJ2-1; D not resolved. V lost 6 bases and J lost 0, with 12 bases in between. Germline V gives CDR1 DFQATT, CDR2 SNEGSKA (reference sequence). The CDR3 is 14 amino acids. The CDR3 loop is CSAPLPPSYNEQFF. Partial CDR3 DNA: TGCAGTGCACCCCTACCTCCCTCCTACAATGAG.

This clone has just a few counts. Coverage ceases 3 residues before the CDR3 finishes, and the germline J gene fills in the end. This chain connects TRBV19 to TRBJ1-2; D is uncertain. Germline lookup yields CDR1 LNHDA and CDR2 SQIVND (reference sequence). The CDR3 has 13 amino acids. The sequenced CDR3 bases are TGTGCCAGTAGTATGTCCCGCGAAAATACC. This encodes CASSMSRENT. The whole CDR3 sequence reads CASSMSRENTYTF.

Many counts were recorded for this clone. The read finishes 3 residues shy of the CDR3 end, and the germline J gene is used to complete it. The chain links TRBV10-1 to TRBJ2-3; tentative D call: TRBD2 (6 bases). The length of the CDR3 is 16 residues. Germline V gene lookup returns CDR1 WNHNN and CDR2 SYGVQD (reference sequence). V gave up 3 bases and J gave up 0 bases, with 13 bases separating them. The CDR3 sequence is CASSDHAGTSTDTQYF. The part of the CDR3 DNA that was read is TGCGCCAGCAGTGATCACGCGGGGACTAGCACAGATACG.

Of note for this clone: The read stops 3 residues short of the end of the CDR3; the missing end is completed from the germline J gene. This chain uses TRBV19 with TRBJ1-2; D remains unclear. The CDR3 spans 12 residues. CDR1 and CDR2 (germline): LNHDA, SQIVND (reference sequence). The part of the CDR3 DNA that was read is TGTGCCAGTAGTATCACTAGCAGTGAC. Encoded protein: CASSITSSD. In full, the CDR3 is CASSITSSDYTF.

There are many counts of this clone. The DNA ends 3 residues before the CDR3 does, and the rest of the CDR3 is filled in from the germline J gene. The J gene is TRBJ1-1, the V gene TRBV5-1; the match to TRBD1 covers 7 bases. Germline V gene data show CDR1 as SGHRS and CDR2 as YFSETQ. The CDR3 covers 14 residues. Losses at the gene ends were 6 bases for V and 1 base for J; bases not matched to a gene: 6. CDR3 protein: CASMAGGRNTEAFF. The CDR3 bases that were read are TGCGCCAGCATGGCAGGGGGTAGGAACACTGAA.

This clone was counted many times. The CDR3 sequence is CASSPTGDAEAFF. The sequenced CDR3 bases are TGTGCCAGCTCACCTACGGGGGACGCTGAA. The chain has TRBV18 and TRBJ1-1; TRBD1 might be the D (5 bases). The CDR3 goes on 3 residues after the read ends, and that part is filled in from the germline J gene. The CDR3 contains 13 residues. CDR1 KGHSH and CDR2 LQKENI come from the germline V gene. V was cut by 3 bases and J by 6 bases, with 11 bases left in between.

This clone showed up many times. Partial CDR3 DNA: TGTGCCAGCAGCCCATCCCTAGGAACCCAAGAGACC. Translating it yields CASSPSLGTQET. In full, the CDR3 reads CASSPSLGTQETQYF. The chain combines TRBV5-4 with TRBJ2-5; no reliable D call. The read gets to within 3 residues of the CDR3 end, and the germline J gene fills in the rest. The V end was cut by 4 bases, the J end by 1 base, with 14 bases between. The V gene's germline CDR1 is SGHNT and CDR2 YYREEE (reference sequence). The CDR3 runs 15 residues.

This clone was seen repeatedly, ten times or more. The read finishes 3 residues shy of the CDR3 end, and the germline J gene is used to complete it. The V and J genes are TRBV7-2 and TRBJ2-5; TRBD2 agrees at 11 bases. Germline V CDR1 and CDR2: SGHTA, FQGNSA. J was trimmed by 5 bases and V by 3 bases; bases with no gene match: 2. CDR3 length: 14 residues. The sequenced CDR3 bases are TGTGCCAGCAGCTTGTCTAGCGGGGGGGAGACC. Translating it yields CASSLSSGGET. The entire CDR3 reads CASSLSSGGETQYF. The entire variable domain, with the rest obtained from reference TRBV7-2 and TRBJ2-5, is as follows: GAGVSQSPSNKVTEKGKDVELRCDPISGHTALYWYRQSLGQGLEFLIYFQGNSAPDKSGLPSDRFSAERTGGSVSTLTIQRTQQEDSAVYLCASSLSSGGETQYFGPGTRLLVL.

This clone was detected many times. The CDR3 is cut off 3 residues early in the read; its end comes from the germline J gene. The chain is built from TRBV20-1 and TRBJ2-4, with 7 bases matching TRBD1. Germline V gene data show CDR1 as DFQATT and CDR2 as SNEGSKA (reference sequence). The CDR3 totals 14 residues. CDR3 protein: CSARPRGQIYGQYF. Incomplete CDR3 DNA: TGCAGTGCTAGACCTCGGGGACAGATATATGGT.

This clone was seen repeatedly, ten times or more. The read halts 3 residues ahead of the CDR3 end, with the missing end drawn from the germline J gene. This chain joins TRBV18 and TRBJ2-3, with TRBD2 matching over 7 bases. Per germline, CDR1 KGHSH and CDR2 LQKENI. Trimming removed 11 bases from V and 4 bases from J; junction bases left unmatched: 12. The CDR3 covers 14 residues. The CDR3 protein is CAQDWGGTPDTQYF. The part of the CDR3 DNA that was read is TGTGCCCAAGACTGGGGGGGGACCCCAGATACG.

This clone was detected ten times or more. The read stops 3 residues short of the end of the CDR3; the missing end is completed from the germline J gene. The rearrangement links TRBV20-1 to TRBJ1-1; 8 bases are shared with TRBD1. In germline, CDR1 is DFQATT, CDR2 SNEGSKA (reference sequence). V trimming: 2 bases; J trimming: 6 bases; junction bases outside the gene matches: 5. This CDR3 comprises 13 residues. This CDR3 reads CSARKQGASEAFF. The CDR3 DNA, read in part, is TGCAGTGCTAGAAAGCAGGGGGCCTCTGAA.

There are a few counts of this clone. At one end, the junction sequence differs from germline, possibly due to a read error. The read gets to within 3 residues of the CDR3 end, and the germline J gene fills in the rest. The sample contains more than one DNA sequence encoding this CDR3. The gene calls are TRBV19 and TRBJ1-2; 7 nucleotides align to TRBD1. The CDR3 covers 14 residues. Looked up from germline, CDR1 is LNHDA and CDR2 is SQIVND (reference sequence). This CDR3 reads CASSIVEGGFGYTF. The sequenced CDR3 bases are TGCGCCAGTAGTATAGTCGAAGGGGGCTTCGGC.

This clone was observed many times. The CDR3 end lies 3 residues beyond the end of the read and is filled in from the germline J gene. This chain links TRBV7-3 with TRBJ2-1, with D possibly matching TRBD1 (5 bases). CDR3 length equals 17 residues. Germline V gene lookup returns CDR1 SGHTA and CDR2 FQGTGA. V dropped 2 bases and J dropped 4 bases, with 18 bases sitting between them. The CDR3: CASSLDLGRTGYNEQFF. The CDR3 DNA, read in part, is TGTGCCAGCAGCTTAGATCTCGGAAGAACAGGATACAATGAG.

Many counts were recorded for this clone. The sequence runs out 3 residues before the end of the CDR3; the remainder is reconstructed from the germline J gene. The chain employs TRBV12-5 and TRBJ2-2; 9 nucleotides agree with TRBD1. CDR3 length: 16 residues. Germline values: CDR1 LGHNT, CDR2 FRNRAP. Trimming took 5 bases from V and 7 from J; bases not matched to a gene: 11. The covered CDR3 bases are TGTGCTAGTGGTCGTTGGTGGGACAGGGACCTCGGGGAG. Its translation is CASGRWWDRDLGE. In full, the CDR3 reads CASGRWWDRDLGELFF.

This clone came up many times. From the germline J gene comes the end of the CDR3, since the read stops 3 residues before it. The chain couples TRBV6-1 to TRBJ2-2; D is uncertain. CDR1 is MNHNS and CDR2 is SASEGT in the germline V gene. The CDR3 has 14 amino acids. The CDR3 reads CASSDRPRYEKLFF. The CDR3 DNA, read in part, is TGTGCCAGCAGTGACCGTCCACGCTATGAAAAG.

Turning to this clone: The read terminates 3 residues ahead of where the CDR3 ends, so the germline J gene completes it. This chain links TRBV7-9 with TRBJ1-2; maybe TRBD1 (5 bases). CDR3 length: 15 residues. Germline-derived CDR1 and CDR2 are SEHNR and FQNEAQ (reference sequence). Partial CDR3 DNA: TGTGCCAGCAGCCAGGGACTAGCGGAAAACAATGAC. It translates to CASSQGLAENND. The CDR3 in full is CASSQGLAENNDYTF.

The sample holds many counts of this clone. The read stops 3 residues short of the end of the CDR3; the missing end is completed from the germline J gene. The chain links TRBV19 to TRBJ1-1; a weak D match, TRBD1 (5 bases). In germline, CDR1 is LNHDA, CDR2 SQIVND (reference sequence). Trimming took off 6 bases at V and 3 bases at J, with 14 bases between the two ends. The CDR3 totals 14 residues. The covered CDR3 bases are TGTGCCAGTAGGGGCAGGGAGAGGGACACTGAA. This translates into CASRGRERDTE. The full CDR3 protein is CASRGRERDTEAFF.

This clone appeared many times. The sequenced CDR3 bases are TGCGCCAGCAGCTTAACAGATGAA. Protein product: CASSLTDE. The CDR3 reads in full as CASSLTDEAFF. The chain employs TRBV5-1 and TRBJ1-1; D unresolved. The read is 3 residues too short to cover the CDR3 end, so that end is filled in from the germline J gene. The CDR3 is made up of 11 amino acids. CDR1 SGHRS and CDR2 YFSETQ come from the germline V gene. V lost 2 bases and J lost 7, with 6 bases in between.

There are many counts of this clone. The missing CDR3 end, 3 residues past where the read stops, is filled in from the germline J gene. The chain is built from TRBV6-2 or TRBV6-3 and TRBJ2-3, with TRBD2 as a possible D gene (5 bases). The germline gives CDR1 MNHEY, CDR2 SVGEGT. V was cut by 6 bases and J by 3 bases, with 16 bases left in between. CDR3 length: 15 residues. The CDR3 protein is CASRAAGRRTDTQYF. The DNA read from the CDR3 is TGTGCCAGCAGAGCCGCAGGAAGGAGGACAGATACG.

In this sample, this clone turned up many times. From the germline J gene comes the end of the CDR3, since the read stops 3 residues before it. The V and J genes are TRBV5-1 and TRBJ1-1; the D is unclear. The V end lost 4 bases, the J end lost 4 bases, and 14 bases lay between the germline ends. The CDR3 loop spans 14 amino acids. Germline V gives CDR1 SGHRS, CDR2 YFSETQ. The part of the CDR3 DNA that was read is TGCGCCAGCAGCCTTGCATCTCAGTTCACTGAA. Translation: CASSLASQFTE. From start to end, the CDR3 is CASSLASQFTEAFF.

At least ten counts were recorded for this clone. Coverage ceases 3 residues before the CDR3 finishes, and the germline J gene fills in the end. This chain uses TRBV7-8 with TRBJ1-2; a possible D gene is TRBD1 (5 bases). The CDR3 sequence is 12 residues long. CDR1 SGHVS and CDR2 FQNEAQ come from the germline V gene. Deletions cut 5 bases from V and 4 bases from J, with 8 bases between. The DNA read from the CDR3 is TGTGCCAGCAGCCCGGGACTCTATGGC. This gives the protein CASSPGLYG. The whole CDR3 is CASSPGLYGYTF.

The table lists this clone with many counts. From the germline J gene comes the end of the CDR3, since the read stops 3 residues before it. The J gene is TRBJ1-5, the V gene TRBV4-1; D is ambiguous. V lost 1 base and J 2 bases, leaving 9 bases between the germline ends. There are 15 residues in the CDR3. The germline CDR1 and CDR2 sequences are MGHRA and YSYEKL. The sequenced part of the CDR3 DNA is TGCGCCAGCAGCCAAGTTCTGTCTGGCAATCAGCCC. Amino acids: CASSQVLSGNQP. The whole CDR3 sequence reads CASSQVLSGNQPQHF.

In this sample, this clone turned up many times. Read data end 3 residues before the CDR3 end; the end is taken from the germline J gene. This sequence joins TRBV18 and TRBJ2-5; 11 nucleotides match TRBD2. The CDR3 runs to 16 residues. The germline V gene encodes CDR1 KGHSH and CDR2 LQKENI. J lost 4 bases, V lost 3 bases, and 7 bases had no gene match. This CDR3 reads CASSPTLAGDLETQYF. CDR3 DNA, as far as it was read: TGTGCCAGCTCACCCACACTAGCGGGGGATTTAGAGACC.